One and the same sample provided the 13 T cell receptor beta chains below, sequenced in a study of T cells in Graves' hyperthyroidism and ophthalmopathy. Amplification of TCR beta CDR3 regions used RNA as the template. RT-PCR in the first round (using the HTBI primer set) targeted the TCR CDR3. TCRdb passed the multiplex PCR reads through MiXCR, listing each CDR3 protein once. The sample carries hundreds of thousands of distinct CDR3 sequences, 35% to 40% recorded once. The sample consisted of blood. The receptors originated from a young man with Graves' hyperthyroidism.

This clonotype has ten or more counts. The rearrangement uses TRBV9 and TRBJ2-7; D remains ambiguous. Per germline, CDR1 SGDLS and CDR2 YYNGEE. The CDR3 spans 14 residues. Trimming pared 3 bases from V and 2 bases from J, leaving 12 bases between. The CDR3 DNA reads TGTGCCAGCAGCGCGGAACAGAACGCCTACGAGCAGTACTTC. The encoded protein is CASSAEQNAYEQYF. The full variable domain, with the rest looked up from reference TRBV9 and TRBJ2-7, is DSGVTQTPKHLITATGQRVTLRCSPRSGDLSVYWYQQSLDQGLQFLIQYYNGEERAKGNILERFSAQQFPDLHSELNLSSLELGDSALYFCASSAEQNAYEQYFGPGTRLTVT.

V is TRBV7-2 and J is TRBJ2-7; tentative D call: TRBD2 (5 bases). The CDR3 contains 15 residues. CDR1 is SGHTA and CDR2 is FQGNSA in the germline V gene. Trimming pared 5 bases from V and 6 bases from J, leaving 20 bases between. CDR3 sequence reads: CASSPVMGARGEQYF. In DNA, the CDR3 is TGTGCCAGCAGCCCCGTTATGGGAGCTAGAGGCGAGCAGTACTTC.

This clonotype was detected only a few times. The chain links TRBV7-8 to TRBJ2-5; 10 bases fit TRBD1. Trimming at V came to 5 bases and at J to 5 bases, leaving 5 bases not matched to a gene. Germline CDR1 is SGHVS and CDR2 is FQNEAQ. There are 14 residues in the CDR3. Here the CDR3 DNA reads TGTGCCAGCAGCCGACAGGGGGCAAGGGAGACCCAGTACTTC. Protein sequence: CASSRQGARETQYF.

This clonotype was seen ten or more times. This chain joins TRBV15 and TRBJ2-7, with TRBD1 matching over 7 bases. The germline gives CDR1 LNHNV, CDR2 YYDKDF (reference sequence). The CDR3 runs 14 residues. The ends lost 7 bases at V and 5 bases at J; junction bases unmatched: 11. CDR3 nucleotide sequence: TGTGCCACCACTGACAGGGTGGATGGGAACGAGCAGTACTTC. Its translation is CATTDRVDGNEQYF. The variable domain in full, with the rest retrieved from reference TRBV15 and TRBJ2-7, is DAMVIQNPRYQVTQFGKPVTLSCSQTLNHNVMYWYQQKSSQAPKLLFHYYDKDFNNEADTPDNFQSRRPNTSFCFLDIRSPGLGDTAMYLCATTDRVDGNEQYFGPGTRLTVT.

The V call is TRBV7-9, the J call TRBJ2-5, with TRBD1 matching 10 bases. The closer fit of TRBJ2-7 to the DNA end suggests the J call may be wrong. The germline CDR1 and CDR2 sequences are SEHNR and FQNEAQ (reference sequence). This CDR3 is 16 amino acids long. The CDR3 spells CASSPRSGTGVYEQYF. For the CDR3, the DNA is TGTGCCAGCAGCCCCCGCTCCGGGACAGGGGTATACGAGCAGTACTTC.

To note about this clonotype: This sequence may be a read error, since a much larger clone differs from it by one base. V usage is TRBV10-3 and J usage is TRBJ2-7, with D possibly matching TRBD2 (5 bases). This CDR3 has 14 residues. The V end was cut by 5 bases, the J end by 3 bases, with 14 bases between. Germline-derived CDR1 and CDR2 are ENHRY and SYGVKD. The CDR3 DNA follows: TGTGCCATCAGTAGTCCACTCGGGATCTACGAGCAGTACTTC. Encoded protein: CAISSPLGIYEQYF.

This clonotype has ten or more counts. The gene calls are TRBV19 and TRBJ1-5; D unclear. The CDR3 runs to 12 residues. Trimming pared 5 bases from V and 3 bases from J, leaving 5 bases between. Germline CDR1 and CDR2: LNHDA and SQIVND (reference sequence). The CDR3, as DNA: TGTGCCAGTAGTCCGCACAATCAGCCCCAGCATTTT. It is translated as CASSPHNQPQHF.

This clonotype was seen at least ten times. The chain joins TRBV10-3 to TRBJ1-5; a weak D match, TRBD1 (6 bases). V dropped 0 bases and J dropped 2 bases, with 11 bases sitting between them. Per the germline V gene, CDR1 is ENHRY and CDR2 is SYGVKD. This CDR3 region has 16 residues. For the CDR3, the DNA is TGTGCCATCAGTGAGTCGAGGGGGTTGGGCAATCAGCCCCAGCATTTT. Translation: CAISESRGLGNQPQHF.

This clonotype was counted at least ten times. The chain couples TRBV5-1 to TRBJ1-2, with D perhaps TRBD1 (5 bases). The germline V and J ends were trimmed by 3 bases and 7 bases, with 13 bases remaining between them. The CDR3 consists of 13 residues. Per the germline V gene, CDR1 is SGHRS and CDR2 is YFSETQ. DNA for the CDR3: TGCGCCAGCAGCTGGGCAGGGTCGAGTGGCTACACCTTC. Translating it yields CASSWAGSSGYTF.

This clonotype was counted ten times or more. This chain connects TRBV9 to TRBJ1-2, with 8 positions matching TRBD1. The length of the CDR3 is 14 residues. J gave up 4 bases and V 0 bases, and 2 bases lay outside the gene matches. Germline V gives CDR1 SGDLS, CDR2 YYNGEE. The CDR3 loop is CASSVEGTGYGYTF. DNA for the CDR3: TGTGCCAGCAGCGTAGAGGGGACAGGCTATGGCTACACCTTC.

At least ten counts were recorded for this clonotype. The genes are TRBV2 and TRBJ1-2; 9 bases line up with TRBD1. Germline V gene lookup returns CDR1 SNHLY and CDR2 FYNNEI. J gave up 4 bases and V 8 bases, and 8 bases lay outside the gene matches. The CDR3 is 14 amino acids. The CDR3: CASGQGPRGYGYTF. CDR3 in DNA: TGTGCCAGCGGACAGGGGCCTAGAGGCTATGGCTACACCTTC.

This clonotype was counted between two and nine times. This chain uses TRBV5-6 with TRBJ2-7, with 9 bases matching TRBD2. The trim removed 1 base at V and 6 bases at J, leaving 8 bases unmatched. The CDR3 consists of 15 residues. Germline V CDR1 and CDR2: SGHDT, YYEEEE. CDR3 sequence reads: CASSLLVSGRSEQYF. The CDR3 region has the DNA TGTGCCAGCAGCTTGTTGGTTAGCGGGAGAAGCGAGCAGTACTTC.

This clonotype was counted many times. The rearrangement uses TRBV4-1 and TRBJ2-2; no clear D. The V gene lost 0 bases and the J gene lost 5 bases, with 1 base spanning the gap. The germline CDR1 and CDR2 sequences are MGHRA and YSYEKL. The CDR3 sequence is 12 residues long. The CDR3 DNA reads TGCGCCAGCAGCCAAGAGACCGGGGAGCTGTTTTTT. Protein sequence: CASSQETGELFF.